This T cell receptor (beta chain) is from a study of shared clonotypes between healthy human individuals. General observations from the study: Sampling involved blood alone; tissue repertoires likely differ.

The repertoire was sequenced with immunoSEQ multiplex PCR; TCRdb's copy has only in-frame clones and lacks some. This sample yields over a million clones, of which roughly 96% are seen a single time; about 1.2% belongs to the top ten. Study donors comprised healthy, HIV-negative adults devoid of recent acute infection or vaccination. Turning to this clone: The antigen is undetermined. Other DNA sequences from this sample encode an identical CDR3 as well.

In germline, CDR1 is SGHDT, CDR2 YYEEEE. CDR3 length equals 14 residues. With 0 bases removed from V and 3 bases from J, the gap between germline ends came to 8 bases. The chain links TRBV5-6 to TRBJ2-3; D is possibly TRBD1 (5 bases). The sample comprised naive CD4+ T cells sorted from blood. As to subset: CD45RA+ positively selected. This clonotype was sampled from a young man in good health. This CDR3 reads CASSLVQGTDTQYF. The CDR3 coding sequence is TGTGCCAGCAGCTTGGTGCAGGGAACAGATACGCAGTATTTT.